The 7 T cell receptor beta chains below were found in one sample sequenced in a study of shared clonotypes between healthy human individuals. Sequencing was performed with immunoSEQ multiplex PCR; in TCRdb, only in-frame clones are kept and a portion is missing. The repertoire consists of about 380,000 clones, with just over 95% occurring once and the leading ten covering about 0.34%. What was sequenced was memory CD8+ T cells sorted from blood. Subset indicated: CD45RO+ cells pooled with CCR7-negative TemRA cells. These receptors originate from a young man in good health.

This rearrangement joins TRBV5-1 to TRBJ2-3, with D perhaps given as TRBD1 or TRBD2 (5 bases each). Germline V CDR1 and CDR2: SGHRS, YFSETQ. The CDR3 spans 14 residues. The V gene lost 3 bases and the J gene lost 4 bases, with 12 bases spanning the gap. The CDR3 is CASSWGGSPDTQYF. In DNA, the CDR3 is TGCGCCAGCAGCTGGGGCGGGTCCCCAGATACGCAGTATTTT. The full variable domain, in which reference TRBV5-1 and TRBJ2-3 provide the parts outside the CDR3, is KAGVTQTPRYLIKTRGQQVTLSCSPISGHRSVSWYQQTPGQGLQFLFEYFSETQRNKGNFPGRFSGRQFSNSRSEMNVSTLELGDSALYLCASSWGGSPDTQYFGPGTRLTVL.

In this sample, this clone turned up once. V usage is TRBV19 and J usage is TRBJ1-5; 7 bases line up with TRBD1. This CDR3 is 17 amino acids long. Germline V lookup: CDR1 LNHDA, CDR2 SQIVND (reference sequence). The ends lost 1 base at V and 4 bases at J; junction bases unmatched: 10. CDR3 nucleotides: TGTGCCAGTAGTATAGTACTAGGATCAGGGGGAAATCAGCCCCAGCATTTT. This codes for CASSIVLGSGGNQPQHF.

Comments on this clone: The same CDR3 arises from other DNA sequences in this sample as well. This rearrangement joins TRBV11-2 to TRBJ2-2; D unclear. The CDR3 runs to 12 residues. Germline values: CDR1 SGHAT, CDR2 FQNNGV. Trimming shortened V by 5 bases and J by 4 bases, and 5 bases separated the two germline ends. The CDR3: CASSPTTGELFF. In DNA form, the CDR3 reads TGTGCCAGCAGCCCAACCACCGGGGAGCTGTTTTTT.

This CDR3 reads CASTNQGYEQYF. CDR3 bases: TGTGCCAGCACAAACCAGGGTTACGAGCAGTACTTC. This chain links TRBV28 with TRBJ2-7, with a tentative D call TRBD1 (5 bases). Germline V gene sequence: CDR1 MDHEN, CDR2 SYDVKM. The CDR3 covers 12 residues. V lost 7 bases and J 4 bases, leaving 11 bases between the germline ends.

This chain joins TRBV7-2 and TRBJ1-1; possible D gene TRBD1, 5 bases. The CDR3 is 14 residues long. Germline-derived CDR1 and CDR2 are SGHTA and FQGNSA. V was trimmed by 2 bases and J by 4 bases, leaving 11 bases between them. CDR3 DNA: TGTGCCAGCAGCTTAACTAGGGGATCCACTGAAGCTTTCTTT. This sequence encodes CASSLTRGSTEAFF.

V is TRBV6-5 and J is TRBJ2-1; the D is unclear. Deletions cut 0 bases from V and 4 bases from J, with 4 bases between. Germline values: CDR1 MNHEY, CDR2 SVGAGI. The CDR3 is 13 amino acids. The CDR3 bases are TGTGCCAGCAGTTACTCAACATACAATGAGCAGTTCTTC. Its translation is CASSYSTYNEQFF.

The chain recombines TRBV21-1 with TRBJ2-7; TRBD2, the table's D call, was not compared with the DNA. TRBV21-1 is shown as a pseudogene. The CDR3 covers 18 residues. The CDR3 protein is CASSILFGGRPSTYEQYF. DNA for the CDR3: TGTGCCAGCAGCATATTATTCGGGGGGAGGCCCTCCACCTACGAGCAGTACTTC.